These 4 T cell receptor beta chains were all obtained from the same sample, sequenced in a study of T cells expressing NK-cell markers. TCRdb re-called the 5' RACE reads; every CDR3 protein appears as one record, without DNA. The listing records some 460,000 distinct CDR3 sequences. Sequenced material: blood T cells: a sorted CD56 or NKG2C T cell subset, CD4+ or CD8+ T cells, or bulk PBMC T cells (not recorded which). The source is a woman aged 45-60 years in good health.

The CDR3 reads CASSLESGRAFGANVLTF. This chain joins TRBV11-2 and TRBJ2-6; TCRdb picks TRBD2, but there is no DNA to check that call. Germline assignment: CDR1 SGHAT and CDR2 FQNNGV. The CDR3 totals 18 residues.

The genes are TRBV6-5 and TRBJ2-1; the TCRdb D gene call, TRBD1, has no DNA to confirm it. The V gene's germline CDR1 is MNHEY and CDR2 SVGAGI. This CDR3 comprises 14 residues. CDR3 sequence reads: CASSQDRNYNEQFF.

The chain uses TRBV4-2 and TRBJ2-1; the TCRdb D gene call, TRBD2, has no DNA to confirm it. The CDR3 covers 17 residues. Germline assignment: CDR1 LGHNA and CDR2 YNFKEQ. This CDR3 is CASSPTTSGSPYNEQFF.

The chain is built from TRBV6-6 and TRBJ1-2; TCRdb outputs TRBD1, but without DNA this stays unchecked. The CDR3 sequence is 15 residues long. The germline V gene encodes CDR1 MNHNY and CDR2 SVGAGI (reference sequence). This CDR3 is CASRKPTGQGQGYTF.